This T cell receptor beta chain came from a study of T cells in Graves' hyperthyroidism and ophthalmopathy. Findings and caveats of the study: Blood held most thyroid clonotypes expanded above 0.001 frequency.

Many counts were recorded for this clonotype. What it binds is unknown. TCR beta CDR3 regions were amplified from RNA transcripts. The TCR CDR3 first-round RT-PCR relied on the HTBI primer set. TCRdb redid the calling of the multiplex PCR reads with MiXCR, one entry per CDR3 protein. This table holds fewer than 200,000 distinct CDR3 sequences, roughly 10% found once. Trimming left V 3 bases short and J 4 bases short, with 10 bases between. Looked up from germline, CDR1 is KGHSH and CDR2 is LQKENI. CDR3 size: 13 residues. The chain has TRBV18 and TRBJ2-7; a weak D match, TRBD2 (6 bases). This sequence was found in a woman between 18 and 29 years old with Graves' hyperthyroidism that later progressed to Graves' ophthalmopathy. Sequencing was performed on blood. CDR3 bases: TGTGCCAGCTCACCGACGGGGGTTTACGAGCAGTACTTC. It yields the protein CASSPTGVYEQYF. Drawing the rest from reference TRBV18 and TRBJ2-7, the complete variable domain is NAGVMQNPRHLVRRRGQEARLRCSPMKGHSHVYWYRQLPEEGLKFMVYLQKENIIDESGMPKERFSAEFPKEGPSILRIQQVVRGDSAAYFCASSPTGVYEQYFGPGTRLTVT.